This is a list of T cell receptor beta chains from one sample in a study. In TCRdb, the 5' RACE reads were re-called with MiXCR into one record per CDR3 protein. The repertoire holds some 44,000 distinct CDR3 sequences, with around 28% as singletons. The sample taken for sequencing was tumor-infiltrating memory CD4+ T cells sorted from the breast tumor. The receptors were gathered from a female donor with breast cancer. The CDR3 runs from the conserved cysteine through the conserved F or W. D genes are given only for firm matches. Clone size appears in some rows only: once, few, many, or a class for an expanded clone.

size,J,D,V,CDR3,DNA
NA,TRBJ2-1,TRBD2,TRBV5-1,CASSPPGTSQFF,TGCGCCAGCAGCCCCCCGGGGACTAGTCAGTTCTTC
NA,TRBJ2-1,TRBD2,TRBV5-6,CASSLAGPVDEQFF,TGTGCCAGCAGCCTAGCGGGGCCCGTGGATGAGCAGTTCTTC
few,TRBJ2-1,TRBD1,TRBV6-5,CASTPGDRGSYNEQFF,TGTGCCAGCACCCCGGGGGACAGGGGCTCCTACAATGAGCAGTTCTTC
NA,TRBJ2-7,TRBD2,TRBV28,CATLRAGTYEQYF,TGTGCCACCTTAAGAGCGGGAACCTACGAGCAGTACTTC
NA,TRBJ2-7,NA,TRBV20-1,CSARTGPTYEQYF,TGCAGTGCGAGAACAGGGCCTACCTACGAGCAGTACTTC
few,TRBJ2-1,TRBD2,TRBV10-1,CASSDRLAGSSYNEQFF,TGCGCCAGCAGTGACCGATTAGCGGGTAGCTCCTACAATGAGCAGTTCTTC
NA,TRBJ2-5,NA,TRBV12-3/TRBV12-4,CASSLYGGNKETQYF,TGTGCCAGCAGTTTATACGGGGGCAACAAGGAGACCCAGTACTTC
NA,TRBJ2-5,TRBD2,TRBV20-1,CSARDGTKPETQYF,TGCAGTGCTAGAGACGGGACTAAACCGGAGACCCAGTACTTC
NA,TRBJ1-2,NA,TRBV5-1,CASSFLHGYTF,TGTGCCAGCAGCTTTCTCCATGGCTACACCTTC
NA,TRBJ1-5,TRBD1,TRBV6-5,CASSTRTGSNQPQHF,TGTGCCAGCAGTACTCGGACAGGCTCAAATCAGCCCCAGCATTTT
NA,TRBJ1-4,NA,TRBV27,CAGSGQNSEKLFF,TGTGCCGGCAGTGGACAGAATTCTGAAAAACTGTTTTTT
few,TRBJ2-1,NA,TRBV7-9,CASSFIPTLTVEQFF,TGTGCCAGCAGCTTTATACCCACACTCACGGTTGAGCAGTTCTTC
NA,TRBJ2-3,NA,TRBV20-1,CSASRVSTDTQYF,TGCAGTGCTAGCCGGGTTAGCACAGATACGCAGTATTTT
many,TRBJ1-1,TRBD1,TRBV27,CASIRTGGPYTEAFF,TGTGCCAGCATTAGGACAGGGGGCCCTTACACTGAAGCTTTCTTT
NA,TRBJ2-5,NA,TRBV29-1,CSGSGGRGGRETQYF,TGCAGCGGTTCTGGGGGGAGAGGTGGTCGGGAGACCCAGTACTTC
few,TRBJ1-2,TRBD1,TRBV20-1,CSARNPTGANYGYTF,TGCAGTGCCAGAAACCCCACAGGGGCTAACTATGGCTACACCTTC
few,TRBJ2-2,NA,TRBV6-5,CASSVARVNTGELFF,TGTGCCAGCAGTGTAGCCCGTGTGAACACCGGGGAGCTGTTTTTT
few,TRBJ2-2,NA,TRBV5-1,CASSLGPGAHTGELFF,TGCGCCAGCAGCTTGGGCCCGGGGGCCCACACCGGGGAGCTGTTTTTT
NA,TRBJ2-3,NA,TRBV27,CASSPFGEGTDTQYF,TGTGCCAGCAGTCCCTTCGGGGAGGGCACAGATACGCAGTATTTT
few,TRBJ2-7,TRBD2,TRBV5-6,CASSLAGAGGLHEQYF,TGTGCCAGCAGCTTGGCCGGGGCGGGAGGGCTCCACGAGCAGTACTTC
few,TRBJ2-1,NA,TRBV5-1,CASSRLSLTGEQFF,TGCGCCAGCAGCCGATTATCGTTGACTGGTGAGCAGTTCTTC
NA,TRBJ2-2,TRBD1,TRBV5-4,CASSPLGQGRSSAGELFF,TGTGCCAGCAGCCCCCTAGGACAGGGTAGGAGTTCGGCCGGGGAGCTGTTTTTT
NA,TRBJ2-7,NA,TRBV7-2,CASSLAGTEAYEQYF,TGTGCCAGCAGCTTGGCTGGGACGGAGGCTTACGAGCAGTACTTC
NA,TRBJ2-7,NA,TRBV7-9,CASSSANSYEQYF,TGTGCCAGCAGCTCAGCCAACAGCTACGAGCAGTACTTC
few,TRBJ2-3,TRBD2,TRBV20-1,CSAPPPLAGGADTQYF,TGCAGTGCCCCGCCGCCTCTCGCGGGGGGGGCAGATACGCAGTATTTT
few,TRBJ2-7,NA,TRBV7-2,CASSSQYSYEQYF,TGTGCCAGCAGCTCCCAGTACTCCTACGAGCAGTACTTC
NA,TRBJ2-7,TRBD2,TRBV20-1,CSATARLAGDDEQYF,TGCAGTGCAACCGCCCGACTAGCGGGAGATGACGAGCAGTACTTC
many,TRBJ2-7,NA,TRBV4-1,CASSLQGDGNEQYF,TGCGCCAGCAGCCTCCAAGGGGACGGTAACGAGCAGTACTTC
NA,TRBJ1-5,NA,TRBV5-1,CASSPDGGSNQPQHF,TGCGCCAGCAGCCCGGACGGGGGAAGCAATCAGCCCCAGCATTTT
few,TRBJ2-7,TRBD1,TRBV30,CAWRPGQDYEQYF,TGTGCCTGGAGGCCGGGACAGGACTACGAGCAGTACTTC
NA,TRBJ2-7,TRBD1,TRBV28,CASSFSAKTGTGAYEQYF,TGTGCCAGCAGTTTCTCGGCAAAAACCGGGACAGGGGCCTACGAGCAGTACTTC
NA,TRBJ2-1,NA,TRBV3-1,CASSHPSVTLSDEQFF,TGTGCCAGCAGCCATCCCAGCGTGACCTTAAGCGATGAGCAGTTCTTC
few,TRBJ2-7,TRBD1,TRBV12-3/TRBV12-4,CASSNSHRGSSYEQYF,TGTGCCAGCAGTAACAGTCACAGGGGCAGCTCCTACGAGCAGTACTTC
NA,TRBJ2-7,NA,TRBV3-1,CASSQGGEQYF,TGTGCCAGCAGCCAAGGAGGGGAGCAGTACTTC
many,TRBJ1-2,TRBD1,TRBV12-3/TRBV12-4,CASSAQGYYGYTF,TGTGCCAGCAGCGCACAGGGGTACTATGGCTACACCTTC
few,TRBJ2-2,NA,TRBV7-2,CASSPDSNTGELFF,TGTGCCAGCAGCCCGGACTCAAACACCGGGGAGCTGTTTTTT
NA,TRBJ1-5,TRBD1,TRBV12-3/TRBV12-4,CASSFTTGGNQPQHF,TGTGCCAGCAGTTTTACGACAGGGGGCAATCAGCCCCAGCATTTT
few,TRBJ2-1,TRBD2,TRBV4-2,CASSSHFGLANEQFF,TGTGCCAGCAGCTCACACTTCGGACTAGCCAATGAGCAGTTCTTC
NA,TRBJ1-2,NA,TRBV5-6,CASSLKGGYTF,TGTGCCAGCAGCTTAAAGGGAGGCTACACCTTC
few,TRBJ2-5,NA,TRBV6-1,CASSYSQETQYF,TGTGCCAGCAGTTACAGCCAAGAGACCCAGTACTTC
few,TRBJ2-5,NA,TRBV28,CASSLGFTKKWGKQGTQYF,TGTGCCAGCAGTTTAGGTTTTACAAAGAAATGGGGGAAACAAGGGACCCAGTACTTC
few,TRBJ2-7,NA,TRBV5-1,CASRTPPGDEQYF,TGCGCCAGCAGAACCCCCCCGGGGGACGAGCAGTACTTC
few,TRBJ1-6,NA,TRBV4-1,CASSLEPYNSPLHF,TGCGCCAGCAGCCTCGAGCCGTATAATTCACCCCTCCACTTT
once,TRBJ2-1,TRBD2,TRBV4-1,CASSLLTGRRYNEQFF,TGCGCCAGCAGCCTCCTAACCGGGAGGAGGTACAATGAGCAGTTCTTC